This is a list of T cell receptor beta chains from one sample in a study of cytomegalovirus exposure and HLA in healthy donors. The data were produced by immunoSEQ multiplex PCR, yet TCRdb's version contains in-frame clones alone and is incomplete. The sample yields more than 150,000 clones, 80% seen once. Sequencing was performed on PBMCs. These receptors originate from a woman aged 25 to 39 in good health and CMV-seronegative. Each CDR3 is given with its conserved first and last residue. Each record gives: V gene, J gene, CDR3 protein.

TRBV6-5	TRBJ1-4	CASSRPGTGNEKLFF
TRBV19	TRBJ1-2	CASSMGGLNYGYTF
TRBV6-5	TRBJ1-1	CASSYTDRGNTEAFF
TRBV11-2	TRBJ1-2	CASSPSRATFYGYTF
TRBV19	TRBJ2-5	CASSMGASHQETQYF
TRBV2	TRBJ1-1	CASSEATGLFEAFF
TRBV6-4	TRBJ1-4	CASSDRGSTNEKLFF
TRBV11-2	TRBJ2-2	CASSSAGGSNTGELFF
TRBV19	TRBJ1-2	CASRETVSSYGYTF
TRBV4-1	TRBJ2-7	CASSPFQGARGLGEQYF
TRBV5-1	TRBJ1-1	CASSSPGGPTEAFF
TRBV2	TRBJ2-5	CASSEEVAQYF
TRBV5-1	TRBJ2-5	CASRSGTGELETQYF
TRBV7-9	TRBJ2-1	CASSLRRTDNNEQFF
TRBV4-1	TRBJ1-2	CASSLGSRANYGYTF
TRBV4-3	TRBJ1-6	CASSQAALGGSNSPLHF
TRBV7-9	TRBJ1-1	CASSLAAAGAEAFF
TRBV6-1	TRBJ2-5	CASSETGQGRWETQYF
TRBV5-6	TRBJ1-2	CASSFPGQGSFDYGYTF
TRBV10-2	TRBJ1-2	CASSERTGDGYTF
TRBV5-5	TRBJ2-7	CASSLASGASYEQYF
TRBV6-1	TRBJ2-3	CASSLIRDTQYF